Included here is one T cell receptor (beta chain) sequence, with context. Its antigen target is currently unknown. No base qualities exist here, and no much larger clone lies one base off it. This record belongs to a study of identical twins (dated by TCRdb to the mid-2010s). In the study overall: To test whether fetal clonotypes persist, the study used deep sequencing on TCR alpha and beta repertoires from monozygotic twins, unrelated adults of various ages, and cord blood. To rule out contamination, the twin experiments were replicated at different times with different library preparation protocols.

V gives up 6 bases and J gives up 8 bases, and the segment between their germline ends measures 8 bases. The CDR3, cysteine through phenylalanine, is 12 amino acids long. Only the CDR3 region is kept as DNA, spanning 36 bases read in frame from base 1. Overall study outcomes, separate from this receptor: The excess sharing between twins in beta out-of-frame sequences was weaker because fewer shared sequences reduced the signal-to-noise ratio. Compared with coincidental sharing between unrelated individuals, out-of-frame TCR alpha sequences shared between twins had an excess of sequences with low generation probability. In monozygotic twins, out-of-frame TCR alpha sharing was systematically underestimated by recombination models, although the models agreed with sharing between unrelated individuals. Fewer insertions were carried by abundant cord blood beta clonotypes; a weaker similar trend was observed in young adult naive repertoires, while no such trend was observed in memory repertoires. Zero-insertion analyses could be partly confounded by invariant T cells such as MAIT and iNKT, although diverse VJ usage argued against such confounding for most clonotypes. Because the same donors could not be followed over many years, the conclusions depended on cross-sectional statistical analysis.

Only healthy Caucasian donors were included. The twin cohort comprised three pairs of female monozygotic twins, all aged about 18 to 30 years. Positive isolation kits from Invitrogen were used to isolate CD4+ and CD8+ T cell populations. The method behind the library was 5' RACE. Sequencing was carried out with an Illumina HiSeq 2000. A universal primer binding site was added through template switching, and the final cDNA carried a unique molecular identifier so that TCR cDNA molecules could be counted accurately. Specific primers in the conserved constant-segment region were used to synthesize first-strand cDNA for TCR alpha and beta chains. To control for contamination, each cDNA library was double barcoded with a SMART-Mk sample barcode plus Illumina barcodes. Two successive PCR steps introduced TruSeq adapter sequences along with Illumina sample barcodes. Sequencing of the TCR alpha and beta cDNA libraries was done on the Illumina HiSeq platform using custom primers. Per the authors' processing: Unique molecular identifiers were extracted from raw reads with MiGEC, and CDR3 positions were determined with MiXCR. For each individual, recombination models were inferred using an EM algorithm with the repgenHMM and IGoR tools. Shared clonotypes were analyzed with the tcR package in R, and sharing was normalized by the product of cloneset sizes. Out-of-frame nonproductive sequences were analyzed to study raw recombination free of thymic and clonal selection effects. TCRdb reanalyzed the raw reads on its own, using fastp at Q25 for trimming and MiXCR for clone calling, and kept in-frame beta chains. CDR3 protein duplicates are merged, each entry listing the most common genes and DNA. These V and J calls derive from TCRdb rather than the authors' analysis. The sample table holds some 500,000 distinct CDR3 sequences, of which around 20% were seen once. Under 0.95% of the sample is taken by the ten largest.

These data were likewise used in another study, on T cells expressing NK-cell markers. In that second paper, the authors write: TCR beta-chain repertoires were profiled in sorted CD3+CD56+NKG2C+, CD3+CD56+NKG2C- and CD3+CD56-NKG2C+ T-cell subsets from eight donors. Of the eight sequenced donors, seven were found to be HCMV-seropositive and one was found to be HCMV-seronegative. To restrict sorting to alphabetaTCR-expressing T cells, an anti-gammadeltaTCR antibody was added in several experiments. In roughly 6 donors, the dominant CD3+CD56+NKG2C+ clonotypes ranked among the top 10 CD8+ clonotypes, making up about 1.0-8% of CD8+ T cells. Those dominant clonotypes were again the most abundant among CD3+CD56-NKG2C+ cells in a handful of donors, at roughly 28.3-65%. Whether the expanded NKG2C-expressing T cell clones were specific for HCMV antigens remained unclear. The study sequenced eight donors, all healthy volunteers chosen at random: three men and five women. A commercial ELISA kit detecting HCMV-specific IgG in serum was used to determine HCMV serostatus. MIGEC was used to demultiplex reads and group reads by UMI, and MiTCR was used to assemble and quantify clonotypes. To remove erroneous sequences, TCR cDNA sequences were retained only when supported by two or more reads. The tcR package was used for downstream repertoire analysis, with clonotypes matched between fractions based on CDR3 nucleotide sequence plus V segment. VDJmatch was used to annotate antigen specificity against VDJdb, with one amino acid substitution in CDR3 allowed.

The source of this sequence is a woman under 30 in good health. Sample: CD4+ T cells sorted from blood. The chain uses TRBV12-3 or TRBV12-4 and TRBJ1-6; perhaps TRBD1 is the D gene, with 5 bases matching. The sequenced DNA: TGTGCCAGCAGAATAGGGGATTCACCCCTCCACTTT. Translated, this gives CASRIGDSPLHF.